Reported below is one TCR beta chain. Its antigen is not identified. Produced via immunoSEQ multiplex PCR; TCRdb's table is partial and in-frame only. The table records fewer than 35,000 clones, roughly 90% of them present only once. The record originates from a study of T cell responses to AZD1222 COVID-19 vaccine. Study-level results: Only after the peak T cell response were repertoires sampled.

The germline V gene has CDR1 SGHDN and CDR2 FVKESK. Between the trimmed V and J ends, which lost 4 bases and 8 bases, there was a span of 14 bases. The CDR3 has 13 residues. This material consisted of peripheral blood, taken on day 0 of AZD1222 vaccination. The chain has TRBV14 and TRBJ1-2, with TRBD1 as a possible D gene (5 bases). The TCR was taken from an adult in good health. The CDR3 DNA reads TGTGCCAGCAGCCGGGGCAGGGTATTAGGCTACACCTTC. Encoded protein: CASSRGRVLGYTF.